This T cell receptor (beta chain) was found in a study of blood T cells in healthy people across ages (dated by TCRdb to between 2014 and 2017). For context, the study as a whole: In model experiments, template switching captured roughly one uniquely barcoded TCR beta cDNA molecule for every two T cells. The study measured age-related changes in TCR beta repertoire diversity using deep sequencing normalized with unique cDNA molecular identifiers. Donors were grouped into four age groups: young (average approximately 16 years), middle-aged (over 35), aged (approximately 67) and long-lived (around 80). To avoid experimental bias, donors of different ages were distributed randomly across sequencing lanes. Using the same blood draw, the study looked at two additional independent replicas of 1 million unique cDNA reads for two donors, one aged 18 to 30 and the other aged 80 or older. Overall results and qualifications from the work: As age increased, observed TCR beta diversity per million T cells dropped in a roughly linear way, and a significant reduction was already evident by age 40. Because profiling used bulk unsorted PBMCs, naive and antigen-experienced compartments could not be compared conclusively. Compared with the aged group, more naive CD4+ T cells, fewer expanded clones and increased TCR diversity were shown by the long-lived group, suggesting age selection. The CMV infection status of donors was not known, potentially confounding age-related changes in expanded clonotypes. Estimates of total diversity based on one million sequenced T cells were regarded as lower bounds and as underestimates. There was a strong correlation between observed TCR beta diversity and the percentage of naive T cells measured by flow cytometry.

The CDR3 has 14 amino acids, counting the end cysteine and phenylalanine. Solely the CDR3 DNA is kept, with 42 bases framed from the first base. V is cut by 3 bases and J by 7 bases, and the space between the germline ends is 16 bases. Taken from the germline V gene, the CDR1 and CDR2 loops are SQVTM and ANQGSEA. The 39 donors, aged 6 to 90 years, were systemically healthy Caucasian individuals from Russia. Each donor gave ten milliliters of peripheral blood, drawn into EDTA-treated Vacutainer tubes. PBMCs were isolated by Ficoll-Paque density-gradient centrifugation, with at least 6 million obtained per sample. Trizol reagent was used to extract total RNA from PBMCs, with at least 5.5 micrograms per sample. The percentages of naive CD45RAhigh/CD27high T cells were determined by flow cytometry on a PBMC aliquot from every donor. The library was generated by 5' RACE. The instrument was an Illumina HiSeq 2500. A second PCR of 7 to 11 cycles was run with a J-beta primer mix and a sample-barcoded 5' primer. A template-switch 5' adaptor carrying 12 random nucleotides introduced a unique molecular identifier onto each TCR beta cDNA molecule. Each sample yielded at least 3 million CDR3-containing paired-end reads. First-strand cDNA was synthesized from all RNA with the Mint cDNA synthesis kit, primed by a TRBC-specific oligonucleotide. After uracil-DNA glycosylase treatment, a first 18-cycle PCR used universal primers M1SS and BC2_uni_R on all cDNA. Per the source publication's procedure: Each sample was normalized by randomly selecting 1 million high-quality reads, each carrying a distinct molecular identifier. Reads with shared molecular identifiers were discarded instead of being binned into consensus sequences. MiTCR, set to a Q25 quality threshold and the strictest error-elimination algorithm, was used for CDR3 identification, clonotype clustering and error correction. Lower-bound total TCR beta diversity was estimated with a nonparametric unseen species model using Euler transformation. TCRdb trimmed public reads at Q25 via fastp, called clones via MiXCR and kept in-frame beta chains. All rows with the same CDR3 protein become a single entry with the most common DNA and genes. TCRdb, rather than the study authors, made the V and J calls. In all, the sample holds around 1.5 million distinct CDR3 sequences, and approximately 60% of those were seen once. 6.5% to 8.5% of the sample goes to the ten largest clones.

This clonotype was seen more than once but under ten times. It has no known antigen specificity. No base quality information exists; no much larger clone differs at one position. The chain links TRBV29-1 with TRBJ2-1, with the D call perhaps TRBD1 or TRBD2, each one matching 5 bases. This clonotype was obtained from a man between 18 and 35 years old in good health. Material: blood. In nucleotide form, the sequence is TGCAGCGTTGACGCCCCGGGGACGCGTAATGAGCAGTTCTTC. Its translation reads: CSVDAPGTRNEQFF.